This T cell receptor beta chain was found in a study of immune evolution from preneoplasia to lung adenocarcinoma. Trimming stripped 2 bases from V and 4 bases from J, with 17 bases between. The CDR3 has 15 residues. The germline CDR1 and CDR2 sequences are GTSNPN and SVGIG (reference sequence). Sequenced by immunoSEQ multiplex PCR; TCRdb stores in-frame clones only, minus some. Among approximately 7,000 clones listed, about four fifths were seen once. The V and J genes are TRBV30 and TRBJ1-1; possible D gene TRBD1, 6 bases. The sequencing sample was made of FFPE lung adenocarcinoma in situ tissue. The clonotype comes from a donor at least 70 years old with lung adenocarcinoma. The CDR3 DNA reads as TGTGCCTGGAGTAGGCGCAACCAGGGGACCACTGAAGCTTTCTTT. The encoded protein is CAWSRRNQGTTEAFF.